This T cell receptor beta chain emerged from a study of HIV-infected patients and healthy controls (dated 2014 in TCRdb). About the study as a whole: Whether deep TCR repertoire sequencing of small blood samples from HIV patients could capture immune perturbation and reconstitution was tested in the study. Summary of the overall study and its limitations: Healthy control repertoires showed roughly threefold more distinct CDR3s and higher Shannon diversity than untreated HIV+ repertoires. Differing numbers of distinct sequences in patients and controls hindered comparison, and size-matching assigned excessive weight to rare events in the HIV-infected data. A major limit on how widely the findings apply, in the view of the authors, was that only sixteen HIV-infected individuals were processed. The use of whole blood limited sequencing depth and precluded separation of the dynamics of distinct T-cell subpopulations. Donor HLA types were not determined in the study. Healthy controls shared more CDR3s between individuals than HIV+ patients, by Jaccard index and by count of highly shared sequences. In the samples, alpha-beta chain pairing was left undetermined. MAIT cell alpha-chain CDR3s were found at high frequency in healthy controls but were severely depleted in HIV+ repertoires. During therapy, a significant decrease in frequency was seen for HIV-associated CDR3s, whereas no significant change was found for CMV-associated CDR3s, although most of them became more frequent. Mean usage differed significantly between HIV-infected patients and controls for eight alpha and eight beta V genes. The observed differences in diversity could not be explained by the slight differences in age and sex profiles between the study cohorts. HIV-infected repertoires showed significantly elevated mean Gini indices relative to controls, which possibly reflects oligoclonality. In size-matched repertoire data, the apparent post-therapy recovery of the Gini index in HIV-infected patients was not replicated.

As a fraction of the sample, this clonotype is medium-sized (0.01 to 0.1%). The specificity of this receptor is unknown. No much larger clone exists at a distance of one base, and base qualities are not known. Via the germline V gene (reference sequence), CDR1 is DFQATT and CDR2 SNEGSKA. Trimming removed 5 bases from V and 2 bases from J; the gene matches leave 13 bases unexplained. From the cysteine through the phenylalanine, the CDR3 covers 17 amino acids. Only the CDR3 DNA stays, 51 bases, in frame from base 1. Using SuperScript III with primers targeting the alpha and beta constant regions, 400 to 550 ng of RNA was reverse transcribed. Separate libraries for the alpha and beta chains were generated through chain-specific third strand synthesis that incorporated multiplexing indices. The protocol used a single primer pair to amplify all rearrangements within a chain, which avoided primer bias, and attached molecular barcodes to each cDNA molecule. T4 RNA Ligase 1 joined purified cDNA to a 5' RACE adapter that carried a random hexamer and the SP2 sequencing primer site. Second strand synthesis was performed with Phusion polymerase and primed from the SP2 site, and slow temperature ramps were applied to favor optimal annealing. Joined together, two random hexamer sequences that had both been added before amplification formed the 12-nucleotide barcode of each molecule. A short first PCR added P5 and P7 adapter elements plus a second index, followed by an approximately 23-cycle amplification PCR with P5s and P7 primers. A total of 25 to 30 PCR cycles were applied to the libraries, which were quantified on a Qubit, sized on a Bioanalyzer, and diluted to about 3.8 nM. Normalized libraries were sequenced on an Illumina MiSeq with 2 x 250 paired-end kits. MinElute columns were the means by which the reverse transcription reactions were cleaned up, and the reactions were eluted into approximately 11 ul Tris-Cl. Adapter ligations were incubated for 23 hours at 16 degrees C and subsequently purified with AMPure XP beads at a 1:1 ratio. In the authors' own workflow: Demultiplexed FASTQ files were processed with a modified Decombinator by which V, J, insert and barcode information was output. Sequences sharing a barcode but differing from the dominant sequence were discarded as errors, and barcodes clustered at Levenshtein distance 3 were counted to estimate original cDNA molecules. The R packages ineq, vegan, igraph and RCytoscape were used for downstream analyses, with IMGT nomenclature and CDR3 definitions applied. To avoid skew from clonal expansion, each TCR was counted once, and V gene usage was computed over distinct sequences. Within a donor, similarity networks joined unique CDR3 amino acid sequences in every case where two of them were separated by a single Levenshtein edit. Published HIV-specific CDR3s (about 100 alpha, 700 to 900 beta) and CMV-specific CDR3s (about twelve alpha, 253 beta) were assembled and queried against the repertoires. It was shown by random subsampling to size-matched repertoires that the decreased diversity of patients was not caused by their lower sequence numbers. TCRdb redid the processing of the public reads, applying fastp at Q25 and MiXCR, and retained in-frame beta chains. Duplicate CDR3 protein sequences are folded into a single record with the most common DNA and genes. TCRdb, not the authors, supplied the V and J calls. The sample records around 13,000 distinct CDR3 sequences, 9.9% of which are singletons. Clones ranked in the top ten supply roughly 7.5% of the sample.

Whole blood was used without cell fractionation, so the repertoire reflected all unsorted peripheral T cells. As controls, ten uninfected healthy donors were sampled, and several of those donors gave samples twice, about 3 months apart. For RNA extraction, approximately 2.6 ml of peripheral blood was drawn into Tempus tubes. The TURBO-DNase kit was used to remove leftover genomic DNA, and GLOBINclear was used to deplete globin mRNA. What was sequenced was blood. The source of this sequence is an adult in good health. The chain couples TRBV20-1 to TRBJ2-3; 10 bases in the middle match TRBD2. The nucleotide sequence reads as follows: TGCAGTGCTCAAGTTACTAGCGGGGTTTCGCACACAGATACGCAGTATTTT. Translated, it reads CSAQVTSGVSHTDTQYF.